The TCR beta chain under discussion was sequenced for a study of T cell responses to AZD1222 COVID-19 vaccine. With respect to this clone: Its cognate antigen is unknown.

Sequenced by immunoSEQ multiplex PCR; TCRdb stores in-frame clones only, minus some. The sample comprises about 110,000 clones, about 89% of which are singletons, and about 4.6% rests with the top ten. Second doses at about 4 or about 12 weeks were pooled. Study-wide results and caveats: Baseline seropositivity characterized only a handful of AZD1222 recipients. Donors were chiefly white British, with a greater number of females, and clonal diversity was perhaps underestimated. Spike-specific TCR depth and breadth grew after two AZD1222 doses.

Between the trimmed V and J ends, which lost 4 bases and 1 base, there was a span of 14 bases. There are 15 residues in the CDR3. Germline CDR1 and CDR2: LNHDA and SQIVND (reference sequence). The specimen comprised peripheral blood, sampled 28 days after the second AZD1222 dose. The sequence was obtained from an adult who received the AZD1222 COVID-19 vaccine. The rearrangement links TRBV19 to TRBJ2-7; D possibly corresponds to TRBD2 (5 bases). CDR3 sequence: CASSRYTGGSYEQYF. CDR3 sequence (DNA): TGTGCCAGTAGTAGATACACGGGCGGGTCCTACGAGCAGTACTTC.